Below, 21 T cell receptor beta chains from the same sample are listed, as sequenced in a study of shared clonotypes between healthy human individuals. Produced via immunoSEQ multiplex PCR; TCRdb's table is partial and in-frame only. The sample gives 550,000 to 700,000 clones, 60% to 75% of which show up once; around 2% is in the top ten. Sequenced: memory CD4+ T cells sorted from blood. As to subset: CD45RA-negative fraction. These receptors were taken from a woman aged 25 to 39 in good health.

This clone was found a few times. J is TRBJ2-2 and V is TRBV5-4; TRBD2 is a possible D gene (6 bases). Germline V CDR1 and CDR2: SGHNT, YYREEE (reference sequence). CDR3 length equals 16 residues. The V end was cut by 1 base, the J end by 4 bases, with 14 bases between. As DNA, the CDR3 is TGTGCCAGCAGCTTGAAGCAGGGAGGTATCACCGGGGAGCTGTTTTTT. Protein product: CASSLKQGGITGELFF.

This clone was seen a single time. This sequence joins TRBV5-8 and TRBJ2-2; no firm D call. CDR1 SGHTS and CDR2 YDEGEE come from the germline V gene. V was trimmed by 0 bases and J by 3 bases, leaving 9 bases between them. The CDR3 runs 15 residues. The CDR3 sequence: CASSLGRSYTGELFF. The CDR3 nucleotides are TGTGCCAGCAGCTTGGGTAGAAGTTACACCGGGGAGCTGTTTTTT.

This rearrangement joins TRBV7-7 to TRBJ2-3, with 9 nucleotides matching TRBD2. From germline, CDR1 is SSHAT and CDR2 FNYEAQ (reference sequence). The CDR3 is 16 residues long. The V gene end was trimmed by 5 bases and the J gene end by 3 bases; junction bases not matched to a gene: 9. CDR3 nucleotide sequence: TGTGCCAGCAGCCCTATAGCGGGAGAAACGACAGATACGCAGTATTTT. This encodes CASSPIAGETTDTQYF. The entire variable domain, with the rest obtained from reference TRBV7-7 and TRBJ2-3, is as follows: GAGVSQSPRYKVTKRGQDVTLRCDPISSHATLYWYQQALGQGPEFLTYFNYEAQPDKSGLPSDRFSAERPEGSISTLTIQRTEQRDSAMYRCASSPIAGETTDTQYFGPGTRLTVL.

The chain joins TRBV19 to TRBJ1-2; the match to TRBD1 covers 9 bases. Trimming cost V 5 bases and J 5 bases; bases outside gene matches: 15. The CDR3 sequence is 17 residues long. Germline V gene lookup returns CDR1 LNHDA and CDR2 SQIVND (reference sequence). DNA of the CDR3: TGTGCCAGTAGTGCCACCGCCGGGACAGGGACGGCTTATGGCTACACCTTC. This sequence encodes CASSATAGTGTAYGYTF.

The V and J genes are TRBV11-3 and TRBJ1-1; tentative D call: TRBD1 (6 bases). V lost 5 bases to trimming and J lost 8 bases, with 12 bases between them. Germline lookup yields CDR1 SGHNT and CDR2 YENEEA. The CDR3 consists of 12 residues. CDR3 protein: CASSKMDSEAFF. The CDR3 DNA is TGTGCCAGCAGCAAAATGGACAGCGAAGCTTTCTTT.

This rearrangement joins TRBV7-9 to TRBJ1-2; D is perhaps TRBD1 (6 bases). Germline CDR1 reads SEHNR; CDR2 reads FQNEAQ (reference sequence). The V end lost 2 bases, the J end lost 8 bases, and 15 bases lay between the germline ends. The CDR3 length is 14 residues. The CDR3 protein is CASSLSGPQGGYTF. The CDR3 bases are TGTGCCAGCAGCTTATCCGGCCCACAGGGCGGCTACACCTTC.

This clone came up once. A much larger clone differs by one base, so this may be a read error. The chain recombines TRBV7-2 with TRBJ2-5; 7 bases map to TRBD2. The J call may be mistaken, given a closer DNA end match to TRBJ2-7. Germline CDR1 SGHTA, CDR2 FQGNSA. The CDR3 consists of 14 residues. In nucleotides, the CDR3 is TGTGCCAGCAGCGCACAGCGGGACTCCTACGAGCAGTACTTC. Its translation: CASSAQRDSYEQYF.

The genes are TRBV6-5 and TRBJ2-7; D might be TRBD2 (5 bases). Per the germline V gene, CDR1 is MNHEY and CDR2 is SVGAGI. The CDR3 extends over 15 amino acids. Between the trimmed V and J ends, which lost 0 bases and 8 bases, there was a span of 17 bases. Written as DNA, the CDR3 is TGTGCCAGCAGTTACTCAGGAGGTCCGGGTACGAAGCAGTACTTC. It translates to CASSYSGGPGTKQYF.

The rearrangement joins TRBV4-1 to TRBJ2-5; 11 bases fit TRBD2. V dropped 0 bases and J dropped 0; count of bases not matched to a gene: 6. Germline lookup yields CDR1 MGHRA and CDR2 YSYEKL. The CDR3 spans 18 residues. CDR3 amino acids: CASSQDSSGRDYQETQYF. The CDR3 nucleotides read TGCGCCAGCAGCCAAGATAGTAGCGGGAGGGACTACCAAGAGACCCAGTACTTC.

The sample holds many counts of this clone. This chain joins TRBV7-2 and TRBJ2-7; D is perhaps TRBD1 (6 bases). Per germline, CDR1 SGHTA and CDR2 FQGNSA. The CDR3 is 13 amino acids. Trimming took off 5 bases at V and 2 bases at J, with 10 bases between the two ends. The CDR3 DNA follows: TGTGCCAGCAGCCGCAGGGGAGCCTACGAGCAGTACTTC. This codes for CASSRRGAYEQYF.

The chain has TRBV19 and TRBJ1-5; the D gene is possibly TRBD1 (5 bases). Germline V gene sequence: CDR1 LNHDA, CDR2 SQIVND (reference sequence). V gave up 6 bases and J gave up 11 bases, with 20 bases separating them. The CDR3 is 14 residues long. DNA of the CDR3: TGTGCCAGTAGGCCCAGGGACCTCGAGGGGTCCCAGCATTTT. Its protein is CASRPRDLEGSQHF.

The CDR3, as DNA: TGTGCCAGTAGTCATGGACAGGGGAGGCACGAGCAGTACTTC. It encodes CASSHGQGRHEQYF. The V call is TRBV19, the J call TRBJ2-7; 9 positions agree with TRBD1. Germline trimming cut 5 bases from V and 5 bases from J; bases unmatched to any gene: 7. Germline CDR1 LNHDA, CDR2 SQIVND (reference sequence). This CDR3 has 14 residues.

The gene calls are TRBV5-5 and TRBJ2-5; TRBD2 is a possible D gene (5 bases). The CDR3 runs 16 residues. Germline values: CDR1 SGHKS, CDR2 YYEKEE (reference sequence). With 4 bases removed from V and 11 bases from J, the gap between germline ends came to 27 bases. The CDR3 sequence: CASSRAEGRVGSEQYF. The CDR3 bases are TGTGCCAGCAGCCGGGCCGAAGGGCGGGTGGGGTCGGAGCAGTACTTC.

This chain joins TRBV5-1 and TRBJ2-3; 13 bases fit TRBD2. V was pared by 2 bases and J by 4 bases, with 4 bases of the junction left unmatched. CDR1 is SGHRS and CDR2 is YFSETQ in the germline V gene. This CDR3 comprises 16 residues. The CDR3 DNA is TGCGCCAGCAGCTTACTAGCGGGAGGGCCCTCAGATACGCAGTATTTT. The encoded protein is CASSLLAGGPSDTQYF.

The CDR3 here is CSGRVPGANVLTF. Here the CDR3 DNA reads TGCAGCGGCAGGGTCCCTGGGGCCAACGTCCTGACTTTC. The J gene is TRBJ2-6, the V gene TRBV29-1, with a possible D match to TRBD1 (5 bases). The germline gives CDR1 SQVTM, CDR2 ANQGSEA. This CDR3 has 13 residues. V was cut by 7 bases and J by 2 bases, with 9 bases left in between. Complete variable domain (other parts from reference TRBV29-1 and TRBJ2-6): SAVISQKPSRDICQRGTSLTIQCQVDSQVTMMFWYRQQPGQSLTLIATANQGSEATYESGFVIDKFPISRPNLTFSTLTVSNMSPEDSSIYLCSGRVPGANVLTFGAGSRLTVL.

The V gene is TRBV7-8, the J gene TRBJ2-2; D call uncertain. Trimming removed 5 bases from V and 5 bases from J, with 18 bases in between. The CDR3 runs 16 residues. Germline CDR1 SGHVS, CDR2 FQNEAQ. For the CDR3, the DNA is TGTGCCAGCAGCCCCCCACCTGGGCTCAGGACCGGGGAGCTGTTTTTT. It codes for CASSPPPGLRTGELFF.

The chain couples TRBV5-1 to TRBJ2-5; 8 bases are a match to TRBD2. The CDR3 length is 16 residues. The V and J ends lost 5 bases and 9 bases, in that order; junction bases with no gene match: 18. Germline V gives CDR1 SGHRS, CDR2 YFSETQ. CDR3 nucleotides: TGCGCCAGCAGGGAAGTCTACGGGAGGGCCCGGTCGGCCCAGTACTTC. It specifies CASREVYGRARSAQYF.

The rearrangement joins TRBV4-2 to TRBJ2-7, with 11 bases aligning to TRBD2. V lost 3 bases, J lost 5 bases, and 9 bases stayed unmatched. This CDR3 has 16 amino acids. CDR1 and CDR2 (germline): LGHNA, YNFKEQ. CDR3 nucleotide sequence: TGTGCCAGCAGCCAGCGTAGCGGGAGGGTTGTCGACGAGCAGTACTTC. This translates into CASSQRSGRVVDEQYF.

J is TRBJ2-5 and V is TRBV2; TRBD1 matches at 8 bases. Trimming at V came to 3 bases and at J to 11 bases, leaving 5 bases not matched to a gene. CDR3 length: 12 residues. From germline, CDR1 is SNHLY and CDR2 FYNNEI. The CDR3: CASSDYRGEQYF. The CDR3 bases are TGTGCCAGCAGTGACTACAGGGGGGAGCAGTACTTC. Full variable domain (missing parts from reference TRBV2 and TRBJ2-5): EPEVTQTPSHQVTQMGQEVILRCVPISNHLYFYWYRQILGQKVEFLVSFYNNEISEKSEIFDDQFSVERPDGSNFTLKIRSTKLEDSAMYFCASSDYRGEQYFGPGTRLLVL.

The V call is TRBV28, the J call TRBJ1-5, with 7 nucleotides matching TRBD1. This CDR3 contains 18 residues. CDR1 and CDR2 from the germline V gene are MDHEN and SYDVKM. V trimming: 6 bases; J trimming: 10 bases; junction bases outside the gene matches: 24. The CDR3 nucleotides are TGTGCCAGCAGCCCCCAGAACTTCTCCGAGACAGGGATCCCTCCCCAGCATTTT. Protein sequence: CASSPQNFSETGIPPQHF.

This chain joins TRBV15 and TRBJ2-5; D is tentatively TRBD1 or TRBD2 (5 bases each). V dropped 7 bases and J dropped 0 bases, with 12 bases sitting between them. The CDR3 sequence is 14 residues long. Germline CDR1 reads LNHNV; CDR2 reads YYDKDF (reference sequence). CDR3 coding DNA: TGTGCCACCACGCCCGGGGACCACCAAGAGACCCAGTACTTC. Its translation is CATTPGDHQETQYF.